These T cell receptor beta chains were read from a single sample in a study of T-cell reconstitution after alpha-beta-depleted transplantation in children. TCRdb redid the calling of the PCR reads with MiXCR, one entry per CDR3 protein. The repertoire has tens of thousands of distinct CDR3 sequences, approximately 4.4% of them found once; the top ten carry approximately 20%. This specimen consisted of PBMCs, mostly from graft donor cells, obtained 180 days after TCRalphabeta/CD19-depleted stem cell transplant. The receptor source for this set is a boy under three years old who had a stem cell transplant for acute myeloid leukemia, so the T cells may come from the graft donor. Both conserved end residues are part of each CDR3. D genes are given only for firm matches. Clone size is given for some rows only: seen once, a few or many times, or a class if the clone is expanded.

D gene: TRBD1; clone size: many; J gene: TRBJ2-3; V gene: TRBV24-1; CDR3 DNA: TGTGCCACCAGTGCCCCAGGGGGCCTAAGCACAGATACGCAGTATTTT; CDR3 protein: CATSAPGGLSTDTQYF
D gene: TRBD1; clone size: many; J gene: TRBJ2-2; V gene: TRBV30; CDR3 DNA: TGTGCCTGGAGTGCCAGGGGGCGCAACACCGGGGAGCTGTTTTTT; CDR3 protein: CAWSARGRNTGELFF
D gene: TRBD1; clone size: many; J gene: TRBJ2-1; V gene: TRBV12-3/TRBV12-4; CDR3 DNA: TGTGCCAGCAGTTTAGTACAGGGGGCTTATGAGCAGTTCTTC; CDR3 protein: CASSLVQGAYEQFF
D gene: -; clone size: many; J gene: TRBJ2-1; V gene: TRBV4-3; CDR3 DNA: TGCGCCAGCAGTCGGTCTGCGGTAGTCTACAATGAGCAGTTCTTC; CDR3 protein: CASSRSAVVYNEQFF
D gene: -; clone size: -; J gene: TRBJ1-1; V gene: TRBV19; CDR3 DNA: TGTGCCAGTATTCGGGGGACTGAAGCTTTCTTT; CDR3 protein: CASIRGTEAFF
D gene: -; clone size: many; J gene: TRBJ2-7; V gene: TRBV3-1; CDR3 DNA: TGTGCCAGCAGCCAACAGGGACTCTCCCCTGTCGAGCAGTACTTC; CDR3 protein: CASSQQGLSPVEQYF
D gene: TRBD2; clone size: many; J gene: TRBJ2-7; V gene: TRBV20-1; CDR3 DNA: TGCAGTGCTAGAGGGCCGGGACTACCGAAATACTACGAGCAGTACTTC; CDR3 protein: CSARGPGLPKYYEQYF
D gene: -; clone size: many; J gene: TRBJ2-3; V gene: TRBV4-1; CDR3 DNA: TGCGCCAGCAGCCAAGATAACGGGTCCACAGATACGCAGTATTTT; CDR3 protein: CASSQDNGSTDTQYF
D gene: TRBD1; clone size: many; J gene: TRBJ1-5; V gene: TRBV7-2; CDR3 DNA: TGTGCCAGCAGCCTAAGGGGTTCCGGGACAGGGGGCAATCAGCCCCAGCATTTT; CDR3 protein: CASSLRGSGTGGNQPQHF
D gene: -; clone size: many; J gene: TRBJ1-6; V gene: TRBV6-1; CDR3 DNA: TGTGCCAGCAGAGCATCGTGGAGGGTTAATTCACCCCTCCACTTT; CDR3 protein: CASRASWRVNSPLHF
D gene: -; clone size: many; J gene: TRBJ2-1; V gene: TRBV11-3; CDR3 DNA: TGTGCCAGCAGCTTAGACGGTCTAGTCTCCTACAATGAGCAGTTCTTC; CDR3 protein: CASSLDGLVSYNEQFF
D gene: -; clone size: many; J gene: TRBJ2-1; V gene: TRBV11-2; CDR3 DNA: TGTGCCAGCAGCTTGAGGGGTGGAACCTACAATGAGCAGTTCTTC; CDR3 protein: CASSLRGGTYNEQFF
D gene: TRBD1; clone size: many; J gene: TRBJ1-2; V gene: TRBV20-1; CDR3 DNA: TGCAGTGCTTTGACAGGGTTTGAAGGCTACACCTTC; CDR3 protein: CSALTGFEGYTF
D gene: -; clone size: many; J gene: TRBJ1-5; V gene: TRBV20-1; CDR3 DNA: TGCAGTGGAGGTTGGCGCAATCAGCCCCAGCATTTT; CDR3 protein: CSGGWRNQPQHF
D gene: TRBD1; clone size: many; J gene: TRBJ1-1; V gene: TRBV28; CDR3 DNA: TGTGCCAGCAGTCCTTATCCTCGGACAGGGAGGCCCACTGAAGCTTTCTTT; CDR3 protein: CASSPYPRTGRPTEAFF
D gene: TRBD1; clone size: many; J gene: TRBJ1-1; V gene: TRBV5-1; CDR3 DNA: TGCGCCAGCAGTGGACAGGGGGCGCACACTGAAGCTTTCTTT; CDR3 protein: CASSGQGAHTEAFF
D gene: TRBD2; clone size: many; J gene: TRBJ2-1; V gene: TRBV4-1; CDR3 DNA: TGCGCCAGCAGGCACGGGGGGGAGCAGTTCTTC; CDR3 protein: CASRHGGEQFF
D gene: -; clone size: many; J gene: TRBJ2-5; V gene: TRBV20-1; CDR3 DNA: TGCAGTGCTAGTGGGCATTCTGGGGCGGGGACCCAGTACTTC; CDR3 protein: CSASGHSGAGTQYF
D gene: -; clone size: many; J gene: TRBJ1-6; V gene: TRBV6-5; CDR3 DNA: TGTGCCAGCAGTTACTCTTCGGGAACCTATAATTCACCCCTCCACTTT; CDR3 protein: CASSYSSGTYNSPLHF
D gene: -; clone size: many; J gene: TRBJ1-4; V gene: TRBV7-6; CDR3 DNA: TGTGCCAGCAGCTCCGGGACTGGGGTTGAAAAACTGTTTTTT; CDR3 protein: CASSSGTGVEKLFF
D gene: -; clone size: many; J gene: TRBJ1-6; V gene: TRBV6-2/TRBV6-3; CDR3 DNA: TGTGCCAGCAGTTATTGGGGTGGCACAGGGAATTCACCCCTCCACTTT; CDR3 protein: CASSYWGGTGNSPLHF
D gene: -; clone size: many; J gene: TRBJ1-6; V gene: TRBV12-3/TRBV12-4; CDR3 DNA: TGTGCCAGCAGTTTAGGAGGTTCGGGAGGAAGCTCCTATAATTCACCCCTCCACTTT; CDR3 protein: CASSLGGSGGSSYNSPLHF
D gene: TRBD2; clone size: many; J gene: TRBJ2-1; V gene: TRBV3-1; CDR3 DNA: TGTGCCAGCAGCCACGGGACTAGGAGCAATGAGCAGTTCTTC; CDR3 protein: CASSHGTRSNEQFF
D gene: TRBD2; clone size: many; J gene: TRBJ2-2; V gene: TRBV11-2; CDR3 DNA: TGTGCCAGCAGCTCCGGACTAGCGGGGAACACCGGGGAGCTGTTTTTT; CDR3 protein: CASSSGLAGNTGELFF
D gene: TRBD2; clone size: few; J gene: TRBJ2-3; V gene: TRBV10-3; CDR3 DNA: TGTGCCATCAGTACTAGCGGGGTCCCCCCAGATACGCAGTATTTT; CDR3 protein: CAISTSGVPPDTQYF
D gene: TRBD2; clone size: few; J gene: TRBJ2-1; V gene: TRBV11-2; CDR3 DNA: TGTGCCAGCAGCTTACATGCGGGGGGGCCCGATGAGCAGTTCTTC; CDR3 protein: CASSLHAGGPDEQFF
D gene: -; clone size: many; J gene: TRBJ2-1; V gene: TRBV10-3; CDR3 DNA: TGTGCCATCAGTGGACTGGATGGAGCCTACAATGAGCAGTTCTTC; CDR3 protein: CAISGLDGAYNEQFF
D gene: -; clone size: many; J gene: TRBJ1-4; V gene: TRBV12-5; CDR3 DNA: TGTGCTAGTGGTTTCCAAGGGGAAAAACTGTTTTTT; CDR3 protein: CASGFQGEKLFF
D gene: -; clone size: many; J gene: TRBJ2-4; V gene: TRBV10-3; CDR3 DNA: TGTGCCATCAGTGAGCCCCCACAGGAGGCCATTCAGTACTTC; CDR3 protein: CAISEPPQEAIQYF
D gene: TRBD2; clone size: few; J gene: TRBJ2-5; V gene: TRBV5-4; CDR3 DNA: TGTGCCAGCAGCTTATACCTGACTAGCGGGGGGGACGAGACCCAGTACTTC; CDR3 protein: CASSLYLTSGGDETQYF
D gene: TRBD2; clone size: many; J gene: TRBJ2-5; V gene: TRBV6-5; CDR3 DNA: TGTGCCAGCAGTTACGGGCTAGCGGGGGCGGGGAGTGAGACCCAGTACTTC; CDR3 protein: CASSYGLAGAGSETQYF
D gene: TRBD1; clone size: many; J gene: TRBJ2-6; V gene: TRBV12-3/TRBV12-4; CDR3 DNA: TGTGCCAGCCAACAGGGGATCCGCTCTGGGGCCAACGTCCTGACTTTC; CDR3 protein: CASQQGIRSGANVLTF
D gene: -; clone size: many; J gene: TRBJ1-2; V gene: TRBV6-2/TRBV6-3; CDR3 DNA: TGTGCCAGCAGGACGGGACCAAACTATGGCTACACCTTC; CDR3 protein: CASRTGPNYGYTF
D gene: -; clone size: many; J gene: TRBJ1-1; V gene: TRBV20-1; CDR3 DNA: TGCAGTGCTAGTCCGACAGTGAACACTGAAGCTTTCTTT; CDR3 protein: CSASPTVNTEAFF
D gene: TRBD2; clone size: many; J gene: TRBJ2-1; V gene: TRBV12-3/TRBV12-4; CDR3 DNA: TGTGCCAGCAGTGAAGCGGGGGGCGCCTACAATGAGCAGTTCTTC; CDR3 protein: CASSEAGGAYNEQFF
D gene: -; clone size: many; J gene: TRBJ1-2; V gene: TRBV12-3/TRBV12-4; CDR3 DNA: TGTGCCAGCAGTAACTCGACGCAGAACTATGGCTACACCTTC; CDR3 protein: CASSNSTQNYGYTF
D gene: TRBD2; clone size: many; J gene: TRBJ2-1; V gene: TRBV7-9; CDR3 DNA: TGTGCCAGCAGCTCTACTAGCGGGGTAAACAATGAGCAGTTCTTC; CDR3 protein: CASSSTSGVNNEQFF
D gene: -; clone size: many; J gene: TRBJ1-1; V gene: TRBV11-2; CDR3 DNA: TGTGCCAGCAGCTACAGACAGGTCCTGGGGTTGAACACTGAAGCTTTCTTT; CDR3 protein: CASSYRQVLGLNTEAFF
D gene: -; clone size: -; J gene: TRBJ2-5; V gene: TRBV19; CDR3 DNA: TGTGCCAGTAGTCCCCGGTGGAACAGGGCTGAGACCCAGTACTTC; CDR3 protein: CASSPRWNRAETQYF
D gene: -; clone size: many; J gene: TRBJ1-1; V gene: TRBV29-1; CDR3 DNA: TGCAGCGTTGAACGGTCCATGAACACTGAAGCTTTCTTT; CDR3 protein: CSVERSMNTEAFF
D gene: TRBD1; clone size: many; J gene: TRBJ1-6; V gene: TRBV27; CDR3 DNA: TGTGCCAGCAGTCCCACCCGGACAGGCCTCTATAATTCACCCCTCCACTTT; CDR3 protein: CASSPTRTGLYNSPLHF
D gene: TRBD2; clone size: many; J gene: TRBJ2-1; V gene: TRBV10-2; CDR3 DNA: TGCGCCAGCAGTCCAACTAGCGGGGGGTGGGGGGGGAATGAGCAGTTCTTC; CDR3 protein: CASSPTSGGWGGNEQFF
D gene: TRBD1; clone size: many; J gene: TRBJ1-1; V gene: TRBV3-1; CDR3 DNA: TGTGCCAGCAGCCCCTTTGGCAGGGGGTATGAAGCTTTCTTT; CDR3 protein: CASSPFGRGYEAFF
D gene: -; clone size: -; J gene: TRBJ2-1; V gene: TRBV12-3/TRBV12-4; CDR3 DNA: TGTGCCATCAGGGATACCTGGGACGGTAGCTACTACAATGAGCAGTTCTTC; CDR3 protein: CAIRDTWDGSYYNEQFF
D gene: TRBD1; clone size: -; J gene: TRBJ2-3; V gene: TRBV5-8; CDR3 DNA: TGTGCCAGCAGCCTCCCCCACTGTGCCAGGGGGGATACGCAGTATTTT; CDR3 protein: CASSLPHCARGDTQYF
D gene: TRBD2; clone size: many; J gene: TRBJ2-1; V gene: TRBV20-1; CDR3 DNA: TGCAGTGCTAGAGATAGGCGGGGGGGGTCCTACAATGAGCAGTTCTTC; CDR3 protein: CSARDRRGGSYNEQFF
D gene: -; clone size: many; J gene: TRBJ2-2; V gene: TRBV12-3/TRBV12-4; CDR3 DNA: TGTGCCAGCAGACCCCGCGGATCCACCGGGGAGCTGTTTTTT; CDR3 protein: CASRPRGSTGELFF
D gene: TRBD2; clone size: many; J gene: TRBJ2-3; V gene: TRBV7-2; CDR3 DNA: TGTGCCAGCAGCTTATCGGGCGGGGGGGTAAAAACAGATACGCAGTATTTT; CDR3 protein: CASSLSGGGVKTDTQYF